This TCR beta chain came from a study of PD-L1 blockade in urothelial cancer (dated by TCRdb to the late 2010s). Study-level background: Every patient began therapy around 2014 and was given atezolizumab 1,200 mg intravenously every 3 weeks. Tumors from two patients failed quality control and three patients lacked available tumor, so five were excluded from tumor TCR analyses. Patients had an ECOG performance status of 0 or 1 and had received between 0 and 3 prior chemotherapy regimens. TCR sequencing covered pretreatment tumor samples and matched, serially collected peripheral blood taken before and after atezolizumab treatment. About 85% of the roughly 29 patients were males with bladder-origin urothelial cancer, and about 65% of the 29 reported a prior smoking history. Durable clinical benefit was achieved by nine patients but not by the remaining 20. Whole exome sequencing and RNA sequencing of pretreatment tumors were performed alongside TCR sequencing in the same patients. Pretreatment blood TCR-seq was available for about 27 patients, at least one posttreatment blood collection was obtained for around 25 patients, and tumor TCR-seq was available for around 25 patients. The study was an exploratory multi-omic analysis of somatic, immune and clinical correlates of response to PD-L1 blockade with atezolizumab in urothelial cancer. Durable clinical benefit meant progression-free survival longer than 6 months, and TCR features were also tested against progression-free and overall survival. From tumor samples, the median yield was around 1,400 T cells and about a thousand unique TCRs, with median clonality of about 0.089 and T cell proportion of almost 0.1. Findings and caveats that apply to the study as a whole: The proportion of tumor-infiltrating T lymphocytes was higher in patients with durable benefit (n ≈ 25, Mann-Whitney p = 0.047). FFPE tumor samples that were not collected immediately before treatment were used, and only one sample per patient was analyzed, so heterogeneity was possibly missed. At 3 weeks after the start of treatment, tumor-associated TCR clones in peripheral blood had expanded more in patients with durable benefit (n ≈ 22, p = 0.022). Small sample size (n of about 30) and many exploratory analyses mean the results are intended to be hypothesis-generating.

Taken with the paper, the label for time point translates to: pretreatment tumor sample. The cohort comprised 30 or so patients with locally advanced or metastatic urothelial carcinoma treated at Memorial Sloan Kettering on a trial protocol. Every piece of tumor tissue used for sequencing was obtained prior to atezolizumab dosing. The Qiagen DNeasy Blood extraction kit was used to purify genomic DNA from total PBMCs and tumor samples. Trimmed from V: 5 bases; trimmed from J: 4 bases; junction bases lacking a gene match: 8. From cysteine to phenylalanine, the CDR3 is 14 amino acids long. Of all the DNA, just the CDR3 is kept, 42 bases in frame from base 1. Sequences MDHEN (CDR1) and SYDVKM (CDR2) are obtained from the germline V gene. This clone was counted once. What this receptor recognizes is not known. No qualities accompany the bases; no much larger clone lies one base away. Synthetic TCR analog templates were spiked into each PCR to estimate absolute template abundance from read counts. In FFPE tumors, housekeeping genes were amplified and quantified to estimate usable DNA and calculate T cell fraction. Using the immunoSEQ assay, TCRbeta CDR3 regions were amplified from genomic DNA with bias-controlled V and J gene primers. Sequencing of rearranged TCRbeta segments was performed at approximately 20X coverage. The paper's processing steps were these. Clustering was used to correct sequencing errors, and CDR3s were annotated against IMGT so that V, D and J genes could be assigned. Downstream analyses used only productive TCRbeta rearrangements and left out out-of-frame or stop-codon sequences. Clonality was computed as one minus Shannon entropy normalized by the log of the number of unique productive sequences. Clones differing between time points or between blood and tumor were identified by Fisher's exact test with Benjamini-Hochberg correction at adjusted p below 0.01. TCRdb provides this immuneACCESS table in a form limited to in-frame rearrangements. Some clones are lacking; in checked studies, under half of them reflect an unresolved V gene, and why the rest are absent is not known. That table supplies the V and J calls and clone size; D and trimming were determined from the DNA. Present in this sample are roughly 1,800 clones, more than 30% of which were seen just once. The ten most abundant clones make up about a third of the sample.

The sequence joins TRBV28 to TRBJ2-7; TRBD1 matches 7 bases in the middle. The clonotype comes from a man aged 60-69 years with urothelial cancer. Source: tumor tissue, taken before atezolizumab (anti-PD-L1) treatment. The CDR3 sequence is CASSLPGQPYEQYF. The sequenced DNA is TGTGCCAGCAGTCTGCCGGGACAGCCGTACGAGCAGTACTTC.